This entry features one TCR beta chain sequence. Its antigen is still unknown. The naive CD8 fraction comprised CD45RO-negative cells positively selected for CCR7 and excluded terminally differentiated effector memory CD45RA+ cells. These data originate in a study of shared clonotypes between healthy human individuals. Findings and caveats of the study: Among non-shared clonotypes, generation probabilities were lower than among those shared by all four donors. In general, naive subsets displayed greater estimated richness than memory subsets did.

Deep-level running was used for the assay. The repertoire was sequenced with immunoSEQ multiplex PCR; TCRdb's copy has only in-frame clones and lacks some. This sample has roughly 2.1 million clones; around 93% occur once, and the top ten carry more than 1.5%. Per the germline V gene, CDR1 is SNHLY and CDR2 is FYNNEI. V lost 1 base and J 4 bases, leaving 10 bases between the germline ends. The CDR3 covers 14 residues. The sequencing sample was made of naive CD8+ T cells from PBMCs. This TCR was recovered from a young man in good health. Some clones in this sample may be carry-over from other donors' samples. The chain recombines TRBV2 with TRBJ1-2, with D unclear. CDR3: CASSEGPGFYGYTF. CDR3 DNA sequence: TGTGCCAGCAGTGAAGGGCCCGGGTTCTATGGCTACACCTTC. The full variable domain, in which reference TRBV2 and TRBJ1-2 provide the parts outside the CDR3, is EPEVTQTPSHQVTQMGQEVILRCVPISNHLYFYWYRQILGQKVEFLVSFYNNEISEKSEIFDDQFSVERPDGSNFTLKIRSTKLEDSAMYFCASSEGPGFYGYTFGSGTRLTVV.